This passage covers 14 T cell receptor beta chains from one sample sequenced in a study of blood T cell repertoires in COVID-19. Sequencing used immunoSEQ multiplex PCR; TCRdb keeps in-frame clones, though not all of them. The sample lists around 340,000 clones; just over 85% were seen once. The sample taken for sequencing was PBMCs or T cells enriched from blood (not recorded which). These receptors were collected from a woman aged 40 to 50 with acute COVID-19.

The chain is built from TRBV6-5 and TRBJ1-3; D might be TRBD1 (5 bases). CDR3 length: 15 residues. The V end was cut by 2 bases, the J end by 2 bases, with 10 bases between. Germline lookup yields CDR1 MNHEY and CDR2 SVGAGI. The DNA for the CDR3 is TGTGCCAGCAGTTACCGTTGGGGGGCTGGAAACACCATATATTTT. Translated, it gives CASSYRWGAGNTIYF.

This rearrangement joins TRBV2 to TRBJ1-6; D remains unclear. V was trimmed by 8 bases and J by 4 bases, leaving 9 bases between them. Germline CDR1 is SNHLY and CDR2 is FYNNEI. The CDR3 runs to 13 residues. The CDR3 reads CASVGDYNSPLHF. For the CDR3, the DNA is TGTGCCAGCGTCGGGGATTATAATTCACCCCTCCACTTT.

The chain is built from TRBV5-6 and TRBJ2-1; D unresolved. CDR3 size: 15 residues. CDR1 is SGHDT, CDR2 YYEEEE, per germline. Trimming cost V 2 bases and J 0 bases, with 9 bases left between them. Written as DNA, the CDR3 is TGTGCCAGCAGCTTCGACTGGAGCTCCTACAATGAGCAGTTCTTC. This translates into CASSFDWSSYNEQFF.

This chain connects TRBV9 to TRBJ1-5; TRBD1 agrees at 8 bases. Germline CDR1 reads SGDLS; CDR2 reads YYNGEE. The CDR3 spans 14 residues. The trim removed 8 bases at V and 11 bases at J, leaving 15 bases unmatched. The CDR3 sequence is CASSWDRTGWAQHF. CDR3 nucleotides: TGTGCCAGTTCTTGGGACAGGACCGGGTGGGCCCAGCATTTT.

This chain links TRBV5-5 with TRBJ2-3; tentatively, D is TRBD1 (7 bases). The CDR3 covers 18 residues. The germline CDR1 and CDR2 sequences are SGHKS and YYEKEE (reference sequence). Trimming cost V 1 base and J 5 bases, with 23 bases left between them. The CDR3 sequence is CASSLRGTATQRGDTQYF. CDR3 DNA sequence: TGTGCCAGCAGCTTGCGCGGGACAGCCACACAACGCGGAGATACGCAGTATTTT.

The chain combines TRBV9 with TRBJ2-3; TRBD2 matches 9 bases. The J segment lost 6 bases and the V segment lost 0 bases, leaving 8 bases of the junction unmatched. The germline V gene has CDR1 SGDLS and CDR2 YYNGEE. The CDR3 loop spans 16 amino acids. The CDR3 sequence: CASSVGSSGSSDTQYF. The CDR3 bases are TGTGCCAGCAGCGTAGGGAGTAGCGGGAGCTCCGATACGCAGTATTTT.

The chain carries TRBV6-5 and TRBJ2-1, with a weak D call TRBD2 (5 bases). The V gene lost 0 bases and the J gene lost 6 bases, with 6 bases spanning the gap. CDR3 length: 13 amino acids. The V gene's germline CDR1 is MNHEY and CDR2 SVGAGI. The CDR3 here is CASSYSRANEQFF. CDR3 DNA: TGTGCCAGCAGTTACTCGAGGGCCAATGAGCAGTTCTTC.

The J gene is TRBJ1-5, the V gene TRBV2, with 10 bases identical to TRBD1. The CDR3 contains 14 residues. The V segment lost 7 bases and the J segment 9 bases; nucleotides outside the gene matches: 9. From germline, CDR1 is SNHLY and CDR2 FYNNEI. Here the CDR3 reads CASTIDRGQRPQHF. DNA for the CDR3: TGTGCCAGCACTATAGACAGGGGGCAGCGGCCCCAGCATTTT.

The CDR3 here is CASSYYNALDTEAFF. The CDR3 DNA follows: TGTGCCAGCAGCTACTATAATGCTCTGGACACTGAAGCTTTCTTT. V and J are TRBV5-6 and TRBJ1-1; D gene unclear. CDR1 is SGHDT and CDR2 is YYEEEE in the germline V gene. Deletions cut 3 bases from V and 3 bases from J, with 15 bases between. CDR3 size: 15 residues.

The rearrangement uses TRBV6-6 and TRBJ1-1; 8 bases fit TRBD1. Germline CDR1 MNHNY, CDR2 SVGAGI (reference sequence). The V gene end was trimmed by 10 bases and the J gene end by 0 bases; junction bases not matched to a gene: 4. The CDR3 contains 13 residues. The CDR3 spells CATNRGVNTEAFF. The CDR3 region has the DNA TGTGCCACAAACAGGGGGGTGAACACTGAAGCTTTCTTT.

J is TRBJ2-3 and V is TRBV5-8; D unclear. The CDR3 runs 13 residues. From germline, CDR1 is SGHTS and CDR2 YDEGEE. V was clipped by 3 bases and J by 7 bases, with 12 bases between them. The chain's CDR3 is CASSSPPLYTQYF. CDR3 coding DNA: TGTGCCAGCAGCTCCCCTCCCCTCTATACGCAGTATTTT.

The count of this clone is one. The chain employs TRBV7-6 and TRBJ2-3, with 9 bases aligning to TRBD2. The trim removed 7 bases at V and 4 bases at J, leaving 6 bases unmatched. The CDR3 contains 14 residues. From germline, CDR1 is SGHVS and CDR2 FNYEAQ. The CDR3 loop is CASTKAGGADTQYF. CDR3 sequence (DNA): TGTGCCAGCACTAAGGCGGGAGGGGCAGATACGCAGTATTTT.

V and J are TRBV28 and TRBJ2-7, with D possibly matching TRBD2 (5 bases). There are 13 residues in the CDR3. V was cut by 6 bases and J by 2 bases, with 11 bases left in between. Per germline, CDR1 MDHEN and CDR2 SYDVKM. The CDR3 DNA is TGTGCCAGCAGACCCCGCGGGCCCTACGAGCAGTACTTC. As protein: CASRPRGPYEQYF.

The chain combines TRBV6-2 or TRBV6-3 with TRBJ2-7; 7 nucleotides line up with TRBD2. Germline values: CDR1 MNHEY, CDR2 SVGEGT. The CDR3 is made up of 18 amino acids. V lost 2 bases, J lost 3 bases, and 16 bases stayed unmatched. CDR3 DNA: TGTGCCAGCAGTTACAGCGGGAACTCGGGCCAGAACCACTACGAGCAGTACTTC. Its translation: CASSYSGNSGQNHYEQYF.